The source of this T cell receptor (beta chain) is a study of PD-1 blockade in classical Hodgkin lymphoma. Generated by immunoSEQ multiplex PCR, the TCRdb table keeps only in-frame clones and is missing some. The table includes about 110,000 clones, about 92% detected once. In regard to this clone: Its antigen is currently unknown.

The length of the CDR3 is 17 residues. Unmatched junction bases numbered 12, after V lost 5 bases and J lost 1 base. Germline V gives CDR1 SGHRS, CDR2 YFSETQ. General study results and limits: By C4D1, CD4+ diversity increased significantly, especially in complete responders. Some patients started nivolumab under 1 year after ASCT, and they were excluded. Baseline diversity was lower in partial responders and progressors than complete responders.

Time point: cycle 4 day 1 (C4D1), after five to seven weeks of nivolumab. Following autologous stem cell transplantation, relapse occurred in every patient, and exposure to brentuximab vedotin varied. Patients had relapsed/refractory classical Hodgkin lymphoma with complete response, partial response or progressive disease as best response. Sequencing used peripheral blood mononuclear cells (PBMCs), obtained before the fourth cycle of nivolumab. The sequence came from a human donor with classical Hodgkin lymphoma. The gene calls are TRBV5-1 and TRBJ2-3; 8 positions agree with TRBD2. The CDR3 DNA is TGCGCCAGCAGAACTATAGGCGGGAGGATTGGCACAGATACGCAGTATTTT. Translated, it gives CASRTIGGRIGTDTQYF.